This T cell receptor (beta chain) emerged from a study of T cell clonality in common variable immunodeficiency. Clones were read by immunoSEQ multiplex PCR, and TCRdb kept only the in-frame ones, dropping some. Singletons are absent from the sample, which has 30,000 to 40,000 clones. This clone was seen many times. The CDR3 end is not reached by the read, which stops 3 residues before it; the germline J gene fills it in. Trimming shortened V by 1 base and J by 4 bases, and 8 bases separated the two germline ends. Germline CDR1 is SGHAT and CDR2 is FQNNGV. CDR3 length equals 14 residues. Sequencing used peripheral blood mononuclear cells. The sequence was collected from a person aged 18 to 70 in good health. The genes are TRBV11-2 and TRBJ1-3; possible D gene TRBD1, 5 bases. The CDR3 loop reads CASSLAGPGNTIYF. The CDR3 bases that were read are TGTGCCAGCAGCTTAGCAGGGCCGGGAAACACC.